Listed here are 18 T cell receptor beta chains from one sample, sequenced in a study of CD8+ T cells in alopecia areata. Using CD4, CD8alpha, NKG2D, NKG2ACE and other markers, pooled cutaneous lymph node cells were sorted. Following extraction, RNA underwent reverse transcription to cDNA, which served as the sequencing template. Assay used: immunoSEQ multiplex PCR; TCRdb lists only in-frame clones, some missing. This sample has 200,000 to 300,000 clones, each found more than once. Material: CD4+ T cells sorted from a lymph node. These receptors were obtained from a C3H/HeJ mouse with alopecia areata. Strain haplotype at MHC: H2-k.

This clone appeared a few times. The germline and genes are mouse ones. The CDR3 extends 4 residues past the end of the read, so its final part is completed from the germline J gene. The rearrangement joins TRBV17 to TRBJ2-1; 11 bases fit TRBD2. This CDR3 region has 16 residues. Per germline, CDR1 MNHDT and CDR2 YYDKIL. The V and J ends lost 7 bases and 0 bases, in that order; junction bases with no gene match: 5. The CDR3 sequence: CASNRLGGFNYAEQFF. The DNA read from the CDR3 is TGTGCTAGCAACCGACTGGGGGGGTTTAACTATGCT.

On this clone: Germline and genes here are mouse. The read ends 4 residues before the CDR3 terminus; that terminus is restored from the germline J gene. The same CDR3 is also encoded by other DNA sequences in this sample. V and J are TRBV19 and TRBJ2-1; 7 bases line up with TRBD1. Germline V CDR1 and CDR2: FNHDT, SITEND (reference sequence). V shed 5 bases and J 1 base; nucleotides not matched to a gene: 3. The CDR3 runs 14 residues. The sequenced CDR3 bases are TGTGCCAGCAGGAGGGACAGAAACTATGCT. Residues: CASRRDRNYA. From start to end, the CDR3 is CASRRDRNYAEQFF.

A remark on this clone: All gene names here are mouse names. With the read ending 4 residues before the CDR3 end, the germline J gene is used to fill in that end. The chain is built from TRBV19 and TRBJ2-7; 10 nucleotides align to TRBD2. This CDR3 contains 13 residues. Germline values: CDR1 FNHDT, CDR2 SITEND (reference sequence). The sequenced CDR3 bases are TGTGCCAGCAGAAAAGACTGGGGGGAT. Its protein product is CASRKDWGD. The full CDR3 sequence reads CASRKDWGDEQYF.

With regard to this clone: Mouse gene names apply. The CDR3 end lies 4 residues beyond the end of the read and is filled in from the germline J gene. This chain connects TRBV19 to TRBJ2-3, with 8 bases that match TRBD2. This CDR3 is built from 14 residues. The V gene end was trimmed by 2 bases and the J gene end by 2 bases; junction bases not matched to a gene: 1. Germline V gene lookup returns CDR1 FNHDT and CDR2 SITEND (reference sequence). CDR3 region: CASSMGGPAETLYF. Incomplete CDR3 DNA: TGTGCCAGCAGTATGGGGGGGCCTGCAGAA. The entire variable domain, with the rest obtained from reference TRBV19 and TRBJ2-3, is as follows: GGIITQTPKFLIGQEGQKLTLKCQQNFNHDTMYWYRQDSGKGLRLIYYSITENDLQKGDLSEGYDASREKKSSFSLTVTSAQKNEMAVFLCASSMGGPAETLYFGSGTRLTVL.

With respect to this clone: Gene names follow the mouse nomenclature. The read terminates 4 residues ahead of where the CDR3 ends, so the germline J gene completes it. This chain links TRBV31 with TRBJ2-1; perhaps TRBD2 as D (6 bases). V lost 0 bases and J 3 bases, leaving 12 bases between the germline ends. Germline V gives CDR1 GKSSPN, CDR2 SITVG. The CDR3 is 15 residues long. The CDR3 is CAWSLDGTSYAEQFF. CDR3 DNA, as far as it was read: TGTGCCTGGAGTCTAGATGGGACTTCCTATGCT.

Regarding this clone: The genes and germline here are from mouse. The read ends 4 residues shy of where the CDR3 ends; the end is completed using the germline J gene. Other DNA variants within this sample encode the same CDR3. This chain links TRBV19 with TRBJ2-7; tentative D call: TRBD2 (6 bases). The CDR3 spans 12 residues. Deletions cut 5 bases from V and 3 bases from J, with 9 bases between. Germline values: CDR1 FNHDT, CDR2 SITEND (reference sequence). The covered CDR3 bases are TGTGCCAGCAGCCGGACTGTCTAT. Translation: CASSRTVY. The entire CDR3 sequence reads CASSRTVYEQYF.

This clone was seen many times. Gene names and germline refer to mouse. Coverage ceases 4 residues before the CDR3 finishes, and the germline J gene fills in the end. This chain connects TRBV13-1 to TRBJ2-7; D not resolved. Trimming shortened V by 3 bases and J by 3 bases, and 4 bases separated the two germline ends. The CDR3 totals 11 residues. Germline V gives CDR1 NSHNY, CDR2 SYGAGN. Incomplete CDR3 DNA: TGTGCCAGCAGTGCCCTCTAT. Translated, it gives CASSALY. The full CDR3 protein reads CASSALYEQYF.

As for this clone: Gene names follow the mouse nomenclature. The CDR3 end falls 4 residues outside the read, so it is completed with the germline J gene. The rearrangement links TRBV14 to TRBJ2-5; 11 nucleotides line up with TRBD2. Germline assignment: CDR1 SGHDT and CDR2 FRDEAV. Trimming took 4 bases from V and 0 from J; bases not matched to a gene: 7. This CDR3 has 17 amino acids. The chain's CDR3 is CASSPRLGGINQDTQYF. The sequenced part of the CDR3 DNA is TGTGCCAGCAGTCCCAGACTGGGGGGGATTAACCAAGAC.

This clone has more than one count but fewer than ten. Gene names refer to mouse genes. The read halts 4 residues ahead of the CDR3 end, with the missing end drawn from the germline J gene. V usage is TRBV1 and J usage is TRBJ2-2; D remains unclear. Trimming took 0 bases from V and 4 from J, leaving 6 bases between them. This CDR3 is 14 amino acids long. Germline CDR1 reads NSQYPW; CDR2 reads LRSPGD (reference sequence). The CDR3 bases that were read are TGCACCTGCAGTGCAGACTGGTTCACCGGG. Protein sequence: CTCSADWFTG. The whole CDR3 is CTCSADWFTGQLYF. The full variable domain, in which reference TRBV1 and TRBJ2-2 provide the parts outside the CDR3, is VTLLEQNPRWRLVPRGQAVNLRCILKNSQYPWMSWYQQDLQKQLQWLFTLRSPGDKEVKSLPGADYLATRVTDTELRLQVANMSQGRTLYCTCSADWFTGQLYFGEGSKLTVL.

This clone was found a few times. Gene names are mouse gene names. The missing CDR3 end, 4 residues past where the read stops, is filled in from the germline J gene. V is TRBV14 and J is TRBJ2-7, with 9 bases fitting TRBD1. This CDR3 has 14 residues. Germline CDR1 reads SGHDT; CDR2 reads FRDEAV. Incomplete CDR3 DNA: TGTGCCAGCAGTTTCCCGGGACAGGGTTAT. Its protein is CASSFPGQGY. The whole CDR3 protein is CASSFPGQGYEQYF.

There are a few counts of this clone. Germline and genes here are mouse. Read data end 4 residues before the CDR3 end; the end is taken from the germline J gene. The sample has other DNA sequences that encode this CDR3 too. This rearrangement joins TRBV19 to TRBJ1-1; 10 positions match TRBD1. The CDR3 totals 14 residues. V lost 5 bases and J lost 3; bases outside the gene matches: 4. Germline loops: CDR1 FNHDT, CDR2 SITEND (reference sequence). The sequenced part of the CDR3 DNA is TGTGCCAGCAGCGACAGGGGGCGCGACACA. It is translated as CASSDRGRDT. The entire CDR3 is CASSDRGRDTEVFF.

This clone was observed a few times. Gene names refer to mouse genes. The CDR3 region is CTCSARTGGAQDTQYF. The CDR3 DNA, read in part, is TGCACCTGCAGTGCAAGGACTGGGGGGGCTCAAGAC. V usage is TRBV1 and J usage is TRBJ2-5; 13 bases line up with TRBD2. The CDR3 goes on 4 residues after the read ends, and that part is filled in from the germline J gene. This CDR3 has 16 amino acids. V lost 2 bases, J lost 3 bases, and 2 bases stayed unmatched. CDR1 and CDR2 (germline): NSQYPW, LRSPGD (reference sequence). Supplemented by reference TRBV1 and TRBJ2-5, the full variable domain reads VTLLEQNPRWRLVPRGQAVNLRCILKNSQYPWMSWYQQDLQKQLQWLFTLRSPGDKEVKSLPGADYLATRVTDTELRLQVANMSQGRTLYCTCSARTGGAQDTQYFGPGTRLLVL.

This clone was seen only a few times. Gene names refer to mouse genes. Coverage ceases 4 residues before the CDR3 finishes, and the germline J gene fills in the end. This chain uses TRBV5 with TRBJ2-4; maybe TRBD2 (6 bases). Trimming left V 4 bases short and J 2 bases short, with 13 bases between. Germline assignment: CDR1 LGHNA and CDR2 YNLKQL (reference sequence). This CDR3 spans 15 amino acids. CDR3 in amino acids: CASSPGRGVQNTLYF. The part of the CDR3 DNA that was read is TGTGCCAGCAGCCCTGGACGGGGGGTTCAAAAC.

Concerning this clone: Gene and germline names: mouse. Partial CDR3 DNA: TGTGCCAGCAGTATGGGGACTGTCCATGCT. Protein: CASSMGTVHA. The whole CDR3 region reads CASSMGTVHAEQFF. This chain connects TRBV19 to TRBJ2-1; 7 bases align to TRBD2. The missing CDR3 end, 4 residues past where the read stops, is filled in from the germline J gene. The CDR3 covers 14 residues. V lost 2 bases, J lost 5 bases, and 4 bases stayed unmatched. Germline V CDR1 and CDR2: FNHDT, SITEND (reference sequence).

On this clone: The genes are named according to mouse. Coverage ceases 4 residues before the CDR3 finishes, and the germline J gene fills in the end. This sample includes further DNA sequences coding for the same CDR3. The chain carries TRBV1 and TRBJ2-1, with D perhaps TRBD1 (6 bases). This CDR3 comprises 14 residues. CDR1 is NSQYPW and CDR2 is LRSPGD in the germline V gene (reference sequence). V dropped 3 bases and J dropped 3 bases, with 9 bases sitting between them. The part of the CDR3 DNA that was read is TGCACCTGCAGTGCCCAGGGGTCCTATGCT. Translating gives CTCSAQGSYA. The entire CDR3 reads CTCSAQGSYAEQFF.

In regard to this clone: Gene names are the mouse ones. The read ends 4 residues shy of where the CDR3 ends; the end is completed using the germline J gene. The chain couples TRBV13-2 to TRBJ2-1, with 10 bases fitting TRBD2. This CDR3 is built from 16 residues. V gave up 0 bases and J gave up 6 bases; unmatched junction bases: 6. Germline-derived CDR1 and CDR2 are NNHNN and SYGAGS (reference sequence). The covered CDR3 bases are TGTGCCAGCGGTGATGCAGGCTGGGGGGGCGGTGCT. Protein: CASGDAGWGGGA. The full-length CDR3 reads as CASGDAGWGGGAEQFF.

With regard to this clone: Gene names are the mouse ones. The read ends 4 residues shy of where the CDR3 ends; the end is completed using the germline J gene. Additional DNA sequences in this sample encode the identical CDR3. V usage is TRBV13-1 and J usage is TRBJ2-1, with 9 bases fitting TRBD2. The CDR3 totals 14 residues. Germline V CDR1 and CDR2: NSHNY, SYGAGN. V lost 5 bases and J lost 1; bases outside the gene matches: 1. The CDR3 sequence: CASRTGGNYAEQFF. The CDR3 bases that were read are TGTGCCAGCAGAACTGGGGGGAACTATGCT.

This clone has just a few counts. Mouse names are used for the genes. The missing CDR3 end, 4 residues past where the read stops, is filled in from the germline J gene. V is TRBV14 and J is TRBJ2-5, with D perhaps matching TRBD1 (5 bases). Germline V gives CDR1 SGHDT, CDR2 FRDEAV. Trimming pared 4 bases from V and 1 base from J, leaving 7 bases between. The CDR3 contains 13 residues. The CDR3 reads CASSPTDQDTQYF. The covered CDR3 bases are TGTGCCAGCAGTCCGACAGACCAAGAC.